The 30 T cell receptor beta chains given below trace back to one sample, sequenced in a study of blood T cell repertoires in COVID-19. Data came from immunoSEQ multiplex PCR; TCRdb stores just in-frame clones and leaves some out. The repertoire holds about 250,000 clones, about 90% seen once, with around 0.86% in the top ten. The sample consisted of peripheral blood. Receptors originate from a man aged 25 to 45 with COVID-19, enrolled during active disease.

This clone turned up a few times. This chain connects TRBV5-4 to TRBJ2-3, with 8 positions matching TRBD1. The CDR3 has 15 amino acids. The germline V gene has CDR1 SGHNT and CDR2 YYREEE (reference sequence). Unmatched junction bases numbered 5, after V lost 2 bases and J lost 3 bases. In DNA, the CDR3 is TGTGCCAGCAGCTTCGACAGGGGAAAGACAGATACGCAGTATTTT. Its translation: CASSFDRGKTDTQYF.

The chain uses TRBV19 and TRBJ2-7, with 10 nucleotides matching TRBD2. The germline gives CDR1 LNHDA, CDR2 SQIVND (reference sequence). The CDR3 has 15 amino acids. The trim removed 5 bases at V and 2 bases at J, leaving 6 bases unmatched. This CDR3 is CASSLAGVQAYEQYF. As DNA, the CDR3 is TGTGCCAGTAGTCTAGCGGGGGTACAAGCCTACGAGCAGTACTTC.

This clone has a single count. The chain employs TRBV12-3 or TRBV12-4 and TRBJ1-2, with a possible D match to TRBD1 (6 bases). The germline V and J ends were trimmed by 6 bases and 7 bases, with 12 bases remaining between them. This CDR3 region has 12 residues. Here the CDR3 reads CASSPTGSGYTF. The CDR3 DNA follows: TGTGCCAGCAGCCCCACAGGGAGTGGCTACACCTTC.

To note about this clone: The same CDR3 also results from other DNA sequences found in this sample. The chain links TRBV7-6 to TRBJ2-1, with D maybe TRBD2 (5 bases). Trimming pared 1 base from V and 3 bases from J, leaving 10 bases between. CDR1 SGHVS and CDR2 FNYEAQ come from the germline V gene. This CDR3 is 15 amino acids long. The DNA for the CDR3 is TGTGCCAGCAGCTTAGGCGGGTTGGGCTACAATGAGCAGTTCTTC. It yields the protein CASSLGGLGYNEQFF.

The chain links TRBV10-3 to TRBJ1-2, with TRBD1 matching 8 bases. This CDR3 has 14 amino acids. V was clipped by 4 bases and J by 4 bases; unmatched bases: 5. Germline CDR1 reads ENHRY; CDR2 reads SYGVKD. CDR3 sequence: CAISGPGGLYGYTF. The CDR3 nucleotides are TGTGCCATCAGTGGACCAGGGGGCCTCTATGGCTACACCTTC.

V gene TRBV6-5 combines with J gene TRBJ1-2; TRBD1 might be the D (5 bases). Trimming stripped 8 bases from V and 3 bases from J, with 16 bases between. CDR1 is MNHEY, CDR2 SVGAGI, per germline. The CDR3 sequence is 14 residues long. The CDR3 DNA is TGTGCCAGCGGGAACCTTGGACAAGACTATGGCTACACCTTC. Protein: CASGNLGQDYGYTF.

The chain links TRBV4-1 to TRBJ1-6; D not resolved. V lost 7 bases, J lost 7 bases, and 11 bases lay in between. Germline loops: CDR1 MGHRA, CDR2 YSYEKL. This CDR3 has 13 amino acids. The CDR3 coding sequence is TGCGCCAGCACTGGAAGCGCGAATTCACCCCTCCACTTT. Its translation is CASTGSANSPLHF.

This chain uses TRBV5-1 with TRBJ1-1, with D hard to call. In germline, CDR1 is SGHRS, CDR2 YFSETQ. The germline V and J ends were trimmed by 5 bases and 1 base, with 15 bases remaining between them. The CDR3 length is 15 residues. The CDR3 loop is CASRAHTVWNTEAFF. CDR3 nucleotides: TGCGCCAGCAGAGCCCATACCGTATGGAACACTGAAGCTTTCTTT.

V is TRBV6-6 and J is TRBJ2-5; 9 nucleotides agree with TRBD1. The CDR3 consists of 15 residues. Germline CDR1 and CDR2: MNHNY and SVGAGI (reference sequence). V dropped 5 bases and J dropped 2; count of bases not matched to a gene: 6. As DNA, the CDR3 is TGTGCCAGCAGTAGGGGACAGGGCCAACAAGAGACCCAGTACTTC. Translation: CASSRGQGQQETQYF.

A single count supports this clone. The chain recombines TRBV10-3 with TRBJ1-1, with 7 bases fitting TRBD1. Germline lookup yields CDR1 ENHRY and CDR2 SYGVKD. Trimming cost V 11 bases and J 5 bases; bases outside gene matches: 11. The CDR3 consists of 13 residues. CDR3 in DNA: TGTGCCTCCAGGGGGGTGAGGGATACTGAAGCTTTCTTT. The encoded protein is CASRGVRDTEAFF.

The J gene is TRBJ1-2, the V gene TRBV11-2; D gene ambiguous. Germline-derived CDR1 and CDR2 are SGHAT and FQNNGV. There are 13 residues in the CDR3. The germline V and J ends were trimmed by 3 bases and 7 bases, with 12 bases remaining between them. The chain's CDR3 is CASSFTAAGGYTF. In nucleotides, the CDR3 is TGTGCCAGCAGCTTTACAGCCGCGGGTGGCTACACCTTC.

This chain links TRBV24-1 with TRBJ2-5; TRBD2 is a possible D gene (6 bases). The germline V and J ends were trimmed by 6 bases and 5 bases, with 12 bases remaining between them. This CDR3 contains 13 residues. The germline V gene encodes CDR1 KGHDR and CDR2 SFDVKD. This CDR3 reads CATSTGVGETQYF. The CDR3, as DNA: TGTGCCACCAGTACGGGGGTAGGGGAGACCCAGTACTTC.

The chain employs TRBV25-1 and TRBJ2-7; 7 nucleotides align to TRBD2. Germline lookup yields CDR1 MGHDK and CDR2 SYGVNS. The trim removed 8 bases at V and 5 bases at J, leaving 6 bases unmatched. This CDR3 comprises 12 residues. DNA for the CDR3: TGTGCCAGCGCCCGACGGGAGGACGAGCAGTACTTC. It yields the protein CASARREDEQYF.

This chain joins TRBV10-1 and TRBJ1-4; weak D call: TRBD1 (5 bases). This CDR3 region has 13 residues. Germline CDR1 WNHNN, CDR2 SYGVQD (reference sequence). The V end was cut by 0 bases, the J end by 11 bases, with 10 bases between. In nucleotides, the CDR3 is TGCGCCAGCAGTGAGTCAAGGGGTGGGAAACTGTTTTTT. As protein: CASSESRGGKLFF.

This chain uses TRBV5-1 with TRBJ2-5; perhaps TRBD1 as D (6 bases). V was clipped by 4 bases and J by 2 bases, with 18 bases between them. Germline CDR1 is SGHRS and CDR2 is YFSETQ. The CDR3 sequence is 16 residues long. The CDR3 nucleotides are TGCGCCAGCAGCCTGGACGGGACAACAGATCAAGAGACCCAGTACTTC. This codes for CASSLDGTTDQETQYF.

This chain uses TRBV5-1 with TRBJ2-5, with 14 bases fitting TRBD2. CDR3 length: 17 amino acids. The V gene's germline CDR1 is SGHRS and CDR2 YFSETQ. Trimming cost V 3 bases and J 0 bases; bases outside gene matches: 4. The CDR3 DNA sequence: TGCGCCAGCAGCTCGGGACTAGCGGGGGCCCACCAAGAGACCCAGTACTTC. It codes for CASSSGLAGAHQETQYF.

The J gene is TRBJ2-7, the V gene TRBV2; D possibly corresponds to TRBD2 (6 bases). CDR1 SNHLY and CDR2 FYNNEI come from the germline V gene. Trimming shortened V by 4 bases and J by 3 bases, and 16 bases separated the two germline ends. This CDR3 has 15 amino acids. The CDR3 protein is CASSAAGRLRYEQYF. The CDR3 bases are TGTGCCAGCAGTGCGGCGGGACGGCTACGCTACGAGCAGTACTTC.

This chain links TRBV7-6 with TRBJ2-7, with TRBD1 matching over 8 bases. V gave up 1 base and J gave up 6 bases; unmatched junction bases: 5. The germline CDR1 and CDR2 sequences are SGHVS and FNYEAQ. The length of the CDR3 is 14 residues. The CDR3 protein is CASSLDQGAREQYF. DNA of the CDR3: TGTGCCAGCAGCTTAGATCAGGGGGCACGCGAGCAGTACTTC. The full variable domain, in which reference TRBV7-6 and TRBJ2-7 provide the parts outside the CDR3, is GAGVSQSPRYKVTKRGQDVALRCDPISGHVSLYWYRQALGQGPEFLTYFNYEAQQDKSGLPNDRFSAERPEGSISTLTIQRTEQRDSAMYRCASSLDQGAREQYFGPGTRLTVT.

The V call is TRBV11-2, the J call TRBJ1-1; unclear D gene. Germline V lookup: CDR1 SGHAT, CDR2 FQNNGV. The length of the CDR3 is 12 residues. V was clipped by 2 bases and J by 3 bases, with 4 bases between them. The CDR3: CASSLSDTEAFF. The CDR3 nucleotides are TGTGCCAGCAGCTTATCGGACACTGAAGCTTTCTTT.

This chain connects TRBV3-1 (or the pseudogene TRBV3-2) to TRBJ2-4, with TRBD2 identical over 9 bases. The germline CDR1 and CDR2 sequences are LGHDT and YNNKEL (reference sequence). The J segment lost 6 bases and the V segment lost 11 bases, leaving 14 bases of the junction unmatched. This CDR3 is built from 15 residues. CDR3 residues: CARRPGGGAGNIQYF. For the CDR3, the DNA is TGTGCCCGCCGCCCGGGCGGGGGGGCGGGAAACATTCAGTACTTC.

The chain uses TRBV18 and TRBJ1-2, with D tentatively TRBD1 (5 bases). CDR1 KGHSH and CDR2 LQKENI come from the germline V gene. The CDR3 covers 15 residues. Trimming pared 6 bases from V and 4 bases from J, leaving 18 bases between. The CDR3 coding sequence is TGTGCCAGCTCCCGGTTGGGACGGGAGCCCTATGGCTACACCTTC. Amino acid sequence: CASSRLGREPYGYTF.

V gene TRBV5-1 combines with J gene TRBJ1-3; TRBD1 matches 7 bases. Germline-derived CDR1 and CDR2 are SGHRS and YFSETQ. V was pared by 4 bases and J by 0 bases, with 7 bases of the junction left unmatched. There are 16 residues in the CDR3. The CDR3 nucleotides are TGCGCCAGCAGCCATCTCGGACAGGCCTCTGGAAACACCATATATTTT. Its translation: CASSHLGQASGNTIYF. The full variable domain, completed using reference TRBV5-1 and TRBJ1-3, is KAGVTQTPRYLIKTRGQQVTLSCSPISGHRSVSWYQQTPGQGLQFLFEYFSETQRNKGNFPGRFSGRQFSNSRSEMNVSTLELGDSALYLCASSHLGQASGNTIYFGEGSWLTVV.

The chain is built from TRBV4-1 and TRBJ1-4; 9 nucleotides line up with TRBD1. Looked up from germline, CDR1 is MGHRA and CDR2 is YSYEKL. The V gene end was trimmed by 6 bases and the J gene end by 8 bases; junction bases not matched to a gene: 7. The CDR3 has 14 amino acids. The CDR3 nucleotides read TGCGCCAGCAGACAGCGGGACAGGGAAGAAAAACTGTTTTTT. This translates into CASRQRDREEKLFF.

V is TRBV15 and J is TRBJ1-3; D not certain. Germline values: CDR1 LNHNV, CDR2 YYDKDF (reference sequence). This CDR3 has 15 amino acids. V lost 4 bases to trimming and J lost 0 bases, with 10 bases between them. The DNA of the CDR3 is TGTGCCACCAGCAAAACGTTACACTCTGGAAACACCATATATTTT. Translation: CATSKTLHSGNTIYF.

This chain's CDR3 is CASSVQGNQPQHF. The DNA for the CDR3 is TGTGCCAGTAGTGTACAGGGAAATCAGCCCCAGCATTTT. The genes are TRBV19 and TRBJ1-5, with D possibly TRBD1 on 6 matching bases. V lost 5 bases and J 4 bases, leaving 9 bases between the germline ends. The CDR3 runs 13 residues. Germline V gives CDR1 LNHDA, CDR2 SQIVND (reference sequence).

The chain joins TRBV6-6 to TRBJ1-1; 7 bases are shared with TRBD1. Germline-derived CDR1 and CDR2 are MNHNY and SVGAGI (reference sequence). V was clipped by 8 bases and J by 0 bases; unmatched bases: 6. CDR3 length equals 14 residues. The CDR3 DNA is TGTGCCAGCGCCCCAGGGGGAATGAACACTGAAGCTTTCTTT. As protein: CASAPGGMNTEAFF.

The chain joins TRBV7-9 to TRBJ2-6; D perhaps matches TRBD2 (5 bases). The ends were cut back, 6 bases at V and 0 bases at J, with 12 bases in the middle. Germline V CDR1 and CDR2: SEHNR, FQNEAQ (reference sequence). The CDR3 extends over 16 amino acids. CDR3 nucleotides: TGTGCCAGCAGTCCGTTCCGGGACTCTGGGGCCAACGTCCTGACTTTC. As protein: CASSPFRDSGANVLTF.

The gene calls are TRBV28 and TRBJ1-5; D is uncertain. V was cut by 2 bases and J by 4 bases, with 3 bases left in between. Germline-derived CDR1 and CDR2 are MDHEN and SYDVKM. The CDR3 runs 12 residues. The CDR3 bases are TGTGCCAGCAGTTTACAGAATCAGCCCCAGCATTTT. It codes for CASSLQNQPQHF. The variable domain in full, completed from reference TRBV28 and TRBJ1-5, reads DVKVTQSSRYLVKRTGEKVFLECVQDMDHENMFWYRQDPGLGLRLIYFSYDVKMKEKGDIPEGYSVSREKKERFSLILESASTNQTSMYLCASSLQNQPQHFGDGTRLSIL.

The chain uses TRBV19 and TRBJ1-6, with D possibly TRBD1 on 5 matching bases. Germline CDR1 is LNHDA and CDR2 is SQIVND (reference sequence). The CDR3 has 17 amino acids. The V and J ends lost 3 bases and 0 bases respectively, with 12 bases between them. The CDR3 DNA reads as TGTGCCAGTAGTATGTCAGGGCCCGGCTCCTATAATTCACCCCTCCACTTT. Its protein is CASSMSGPGSYNSPLHF.

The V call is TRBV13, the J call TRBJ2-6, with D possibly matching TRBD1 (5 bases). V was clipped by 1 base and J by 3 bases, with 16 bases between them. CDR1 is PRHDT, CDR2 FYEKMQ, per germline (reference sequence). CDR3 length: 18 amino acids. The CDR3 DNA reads TGTGCCAGCAGCTTAGTGGGCAGGGAAGTTGGTGGGGCCAACGTCCTGACTTTC. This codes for CASSLVGREVGGANVLTF.